These T cell receptor beta chains were read from a single sample in a study of CXCR3-negative and CXCR3-positive naive CD8 T cells. TCRdb reanalyzed the 5' RACE reads and collapses them to one entry per CDR3 protein, without DNA. The sample holds about 40,000 distinct CDR3 sequences. Sequencing used memory CD8+ T cells from blood. All receptors come from a human donor in good health. Some clones in this sample may be carry-over from other donors' samples. Both conserved end residues are part of each CDR3. Rows give clone size only sometimes, using once, few, many, or a class for an expanded clone.

TRBJ1-6 | - | TRBV21-1 | CASSLSDSSYNSPLHF
TRBJ2-1 | - | TRBV7-9 | CASSPPDRNYNEQFF
TRBJ1-1 | - | TRBV6-4 | CASSAGGEAFF
TRBJ2-3 | - | TRBV29-1 | CSVEDRGLAGVDTQYF
TRBJ2-7 | - | TRBV9 | CASSVAGRGYEQYF
TRBJ2-7 | - | TRBV29-1 | CSVEGLGYEQYF
TRBJ2-7 | - | TRBV6-2/TRBV6-3 | CASSYGGGQGNFYEQYF
TRBJ1-1 | - | TRBV7-6 | CASSSETGNTEAFF
TRBJ2-3 | - | TRBV19 | CASSEVGSQYF
TRBJ1-2 | - | TRBV4-3 | CASSQADRNYGYTF
TRBJ1-4 | - | TRBV18 | CASSPPTANEKLFF
TRBJ2-1 | - | TRBV14 | CASSQGFSGNEQFF
TRBJ2-1 | - | TRBV7-7 | CASSLDLASGDNYNEQFF
TRBJ1-1 | - | TRBV7-2 | CASSLVGRGTEAFF
TRBJ2-1 | - | TRBV12-3/TRBV12-4 | CASSLGLRQFF
TRBJ2-7 | - | TRBV20-1 | CSARGGHDYEQYF
TRBJ2-6 | - | TRBV29-1 | CSVESTGSHGANVLTF
TRBJ2-1 | - | TRBV9 | CASSTGQVSNEQFF
TRBJ1-2 | - | TRBV6-6 | CASSATDRGVGYTF
TRBJ2-1 | - | TRBV15 | CATSKSDRGYDEQFF
TRBJ1-2 | - | TRBV28 | CASSSGIRNYGYTF
TRBJ2-7 | - | TRBV7-6 | CASSPTRDSGVYEQYF
TRBJ2-1 | - | TRBV25-1 | CASSETGGTYNEQFF
TRBJ2-3 | - | TRBV12-3/TRBV12-4 | CASSLALYSLAVSDTQYF
TRBJ2-7 | - | TRBV28 | CASSPIQTGGRGYEQYF
TRBJ2-1 | medium-sized | TRBV4-2 | CASSQDLETTSYNEQFF
TRBJ1-1 | - | TRBV7-7 | CASSKLSENTEAFF
TRBJ2-1 | - | TRBV29-1 | CSAETSGGANEQFF
TRBJ2-2 | - | TRBV29-1 | CSVEGQGNTGELFF
TRBJ2-5 | - | TRBV7-9 | CASSNVRQETQYF
TRBJ2-7 | - | TRBV7-9 | CASSSRTGAYEQYF
TRBJ1-1 | - | TRBV20-1 | CSARDSARSDTEAFF
TRBJ2-7 | - | TRBV4-3 | CASSQDRDWTSEQYF
TRBJ1-1 | - | TRBV12-3/TRBV12-4 | CASRAGMTGTNTEAFF
TRBJ2-2 | - | TRBV14 | CASRTSGGSNTGELFF
TRBJ2-5 | - | TRBV28 | CASSPNLQETQYF
TRBJ2-5 | - | TRBV7-8 | CASSFRGRGETQYF
TRBJ2-3 | - | TRBV20-1 | CSARNPTGLAPRDTQYF
TRBJ2-1 | - | TRBV6-6 | CASEGRGEQFF
TRBJ1-1 | - | TRBV5-5 | CASSLVQGGTEAFF
TRBJ1-2 | - | TRBV29-1 | CSVEADDRGRGYTF
TRBJ2-7 | - | TRBV5-5 | CASSLADISTYEQYF
TRBJ2-2 | - | TRBV5-1 | CASSLAANTGELFF
TRBJ1-1 | - | TRBV20-1 | CSATWAGGTEAFF
TRBJ2-3 | - | TRBV7-9 | CASSSTSGGTDTQYF
TRBJ1-5 | - | TRBV6-6 | CASRPIYYQPQHF
TRBJ2-3 | - | TRBV13 | CASSIRDTSTDTQYF
TRBJ1-2 | - | TRBV28 | CASSSLGASLNYGYTF
TRBJ2-7 | - | TRBV27 | CASSLHLGGATSSYEQYF
TRBJ2-3 | - | TRBV27 | CASSLGTPDGQGRPQYF
TRBJ1-1 | - | TRBV4-3 | CASSQDKFTVNTEAFF
TRBJ2-7 | - | TRBV11-1 | CASSTGTGMGEQYF
TRBJ2-1 | - | TRBV11-3 | CASSPDYLSSYNEQFF
TRBJ2-7 | - | TRBV5-5 | CASTLTGPGQGYYEQYF
TRBJ1-3 | - | TRBV5-5 | CASSPDGYRDGNTIYF
TRBJ1-6 | - | TRBV25-1 | CASSESTAISLHF
TRBJ1-2 | - | TRBV5-1 | CASSRGSHYGYTF
TRBJ2-1 | - | TRBV4-3 | CASSQDLAGGQDEQFF
TRBJ2-5 | - | TRBV6-6 | CASSYSTSTRDGGRETQYF
TRBJ2-3 | - | TRBV5-6 | CASRPGQVPDTQYF